The sequence of this T cell receptor beta chain was determined in a study of T cells in Graves' hyperthyroidism and ophthalmopathy. Regarding this clonotype: Its antigen remains unknown. One end of the junction varies from germline; a read error may be responsible.

Regions amplified from RNA transcripts were the TCR beta CDR3 regions. The TCR CDR3 first-round RT-PCR relied on the HTBI primer set. TCRdb recomputed calls from the multiplex PCR reads with MiXCR, one row per CDR3 protein. The table shows 600,000 to 700,000 distinct CDR3 sequences, with about 45% occurring only once. General study findings and limits: From stable hyperthyroidism, ophthalmopathy was set apart by a 13 V-J model. Also found in blood were most expanded thyroid clonotypes above 0.001. Ophthalmopathy was predicted by the model a median of about 6.7 months ahead of onset.

The germline CDR1 and CDR2 sequences are SEHNR and FQNEAQ (reference sequence). The CDR3 contains 16 residues. Diagnoses were established using clinical symptoms, serum thyroxine and TRAb, thyroid ultrasound and orbital computed tomography. Source material: peripheral blood or thyroid tissue (not recorded which). The chain links TRBV7-9 to TRBJ1-2; 8 bases agree with TRBD1. The receptor was isolated from an adult man with Graves' disease, either hyperthyroidism or ophthalmopathy (not recorded which). CDR3 nucleotide sequence: TGCGCCAGCAGCTTGGGGACAGGTCAGACTTTCTATGGCTACACCTTC. It encodes CASSLGTGQTFYGYTF.